The entry that follows covers one TCR beta chain sequence. The CDR3 is 16 amino acids. Germline V lookup: CDR1 DFQATT, CDR2 SNEGSKA (reference sequence). The data stem from a study of blood T cells in healthy people across ages. Then a second PCR, running about 6 to 12 cycles, was carried out with a sample-barcoded 5' primer and a J-beta primer mix. TCRdb re-called the 5' RACE reads with MiXCR, one entry per CDR3 protein. Among over 600,000 distinct CDR3 sequences listed, about 61% were seen once. The chain recombines TRBV20-1 with TRBJ2-7, with D possibly matching TRBD2 (6 bases). The DNA end is a closer match to TRBJ2-5, so the J assignment may be wrong. The sequence was collected from a man between 35 and 55 years old in good health. Material: blood. The CDR3 nucleotides are TGCAGTGCTAGAGATCCAAGGAGGGCGGTGCAAGAGACCCAGTACTTC. This translates into CSARDPRRAVQETQYF.